The 30 T cell receptor beta chains below were found in one sample sequenced in a study of T cells in Graves' hyperthyroidism and ophthalmopathy. Amplified TCR beta CDR3 regions derived from RNA transcripts. The HTBI set primed first-round TCR CDR3 RT-PCR. A single record per CDR3 protein comes from TCRdb applying MiXCR to the multiplex PCR reads. The sample includes fewer than 650,000 distinct CDR3 sequences, about 15% of them seen just once. The source material was blood. These receptor sequences come from a woman in her twenties or thirties with Graves' hyperthyroidism that later progressed to Graves' ophthalmopathy.

The V and J genes are TRBV7-6 and TRBJ1-5, with D unclear. The CDR3 consists of 15 residues. CDR1 is SGHVS and CDR2 is FNYEAQ in the germline V gene. Trimming left V 1 base short and J 4 bases short, with 11 bases between. The CDR3 region is CASSLDPVTNQPQHF. Here the CDR3 DNA reads TGTGCCAGCAGCTTAGATCCAGTCACTAATCAGCCCCAGCATTTT.

The rearrangement links TRBV7-8 to TRBJ2-7; D uncertain. Germline V gene sequence: CDR1 SGHVS, CDR2 FQNEAQ. The V end was cut by 5 bases, the J end by 2 bases, with 16 bases between. The CDR3 covers 15 residues. The CDR3 is CASSQIFPGPYEQYF. As DNA, the CDR3 is TGTGCCAGCAGCCAAATCTTCCCCGGGCCCTACGAGCAGTACTTC.

This sequence joins TRBV11-2 and TRBJ1-2; the D is unclear. The CDR3 length is 13 residues. V lost 5 bases and J 8 bases, leaving 15 bases between the germline ends. Looked up from germline, CDR1 is SGHAT and CDR2 is FQNNGV. The CDR3 nucleotides read TGTGCCAGCAGCCCGGACGGCCTTGTCGGCTACACCTTC. This codes for CASSPDGLVGYTF.

The chain carries TRBV4-1 and TRBJ2-1; unclear D gene. Per the germline V gene, CDR1 is MGHRA and CDR2 is YSYEKL. Trimming left V 0 bases short and J 10 bases short, with 16 bases between. This CDR3 has 15 residues. The DNA for the CDR3 is TGCGCCAGCAGCCAAGATAGGTCTAGGAGTGGGGAGCAGTTCTTC. Residues: CASSQDRSRSGEQFF.

This clonotype was seen many times. The chain has TRBV2 and TRBJ1-5; D call uncertain. Germline lookup yields CDR1 SNHLY and CDR2 FYNNEI. The CDR3 extends over 13 amino acids. V dropped 6 bases and J dropped 0 bases, with 6 bases sitting between them. CDR3 in DNA: TGTGCCAGCAGGGACGATAGCAATCAGCCCCAGCATTTT. It is translated as CASRDDSNQPQHF.

The chain recombines TRBV7-9 with TRBJ2-3; 7 nucleotides line up with TRBD2. Trimming took 5 bases from V and 4 from J; bases not matched to a gene: 12. Germline V lookup: CDR1 SEHNR, CDR2 FQNEAQ (reference sequence). CDR3 size: 16 residues. CDR3 DNA sequence: TGTGCCAGCAGCCCGCACCTGCGGGAGAATCCAGATACGCAGTATTTT. Residues: CASSPHLRENPDTQYF.

This clonotype turned up a few times. The chain combines TRBV19 with TRBJ2-5; TRBD1 agrees at 8 bases. The CDR3 spans 11 residues. Germline V gene data show CDR1 as LNHDA and CDR2 as SQIVND (reference sequence). V lost 6 bases, J lost 8 bases, and 2 bases stayed unmatched. CDR3 sequence: CASRDRVTQYF. The CDR3 nucleotides read TGTGCCAGTAGGGACAGGGTAACCCAGTACTTC.

This clonotype has a count of ten or more. The gene calls are TRBV19 and TRBJ1-2, with TRBD1 identical over 7 bases. J lost 3 bases, V lost 9 bases, and 10 bases had no gene match. Looked up from germline, CDR1 is LNHDA and CDR2 is SQIVND (reference sequence). The CDR3 is 14 residues long. The CDR3 reads CASEKTGRDYGYTF. In DNA form, the CDR3 reads TGTGCCAGCGAAAAGACAGGGAGGGACTATGGCTACACCTTC.

This clonotype came up many times. The chain joins TRBV30 to TRBJ2-7, with 9 bases identical to TRBD2. Germline V lookup: CDR1 GTSNPN, CDR2 SVGIG (reference sequence). Trimming at V came to 0 bases and at J to 2 bases, leaving 2 bases not matched to a gene. The CDR3 is 14 residues long. The CDR3 DNA sequence: TGTGCCTGGAGTGTTCTAGCGGGGACCTACGAGCAGTACTTC. Translating it yields CAWSVLAGTYEQYF.

This clonotype was counted at least ten times. V usage is TRBV20-1 and J usage is TRBJ2-3; D gene ambiguous. Germline loops: CDR1 DFQATT, CDR2 SNEGSKA (reference sequence). This CDR3 has 12 residues. Between the trimmed V and J ends, which lost 6 bases and 4 bases, there was a span of 11 bases. The CDR3 DNA reads TGCAGTGCGGACGGTAACTCAGATACGCAGTATTTT. Translated, it gives CSADGNSDTQYF.

This clonotype was detected ten times or more. The junction does not match germline at one end; this may be a read error. The V gene is TRBV27, the J gene TRBJ1-2, with unresolved D. Germline V CDR1 and CDR2: MNHEY, SMNVEV (reference sequence). This CDR3 has 15 residues. DNA of the CDR3: TGTGCCAACAGTTTGGGCCAGACCGCGTTGAATGGCTACACCTTC. This encodes CANSLGQTALNGYTF.

This clonotype appeared a few times. This chain links TRBV3-1 with TRBJ2-1; 7 positions agree with TRBD2. Germline CDR1 is LGHDT and CDR2 is YNNKEL (reference sequence). This CDR3 has 18 residues. V gave up 1 base and J gave up 0 bases; unmatched junction bases: 9. The CDR3 DNA sequence: TGTGCCAGCAGCCAAGTTCTTGAGCGGGGTAGCTCCTACAATGAGCAGTTCTTC. Translated: CASSQVLERGSSYNEQFF.

This clonotype was recorded many times. V and J are TRBV29-1 and TRBJ2-1; TRBD1 might be the D (5 bases). Germline loops: CDR1 SQVTM, CDR2 ANQGSEA. V lost 1 base and J lost 0, with 7 bases in between. CDR3 length: 14 residues. CDR3 in DNA: TGCAGCGTTGAAGCAGGGAACTCCTACAATGAGCAGTTCTTC. As protein: CSVEAGNSYNEQFF.

This clonotype came up many times. This sequence joins TRBV15 and TRBJ1-5; D gene uncertain. This CDR3 contains 15 residues. V was trimmed by 0 bases and J by 0 bases, leaving 6 bases between them. Germline lookup yields CDR1 LNHNV and CDR2 YYDKDF (reference sequence). The CDR3 nucleotides read TGTGCCACCAGCAGAGATGTTTATAGCAATCAGCCCCAGCATTTT. As protein: CATSRDVYSNQPQHF.

This clonotype was observed many times. V is TRBV2 and J is TRBJ2-1; 10 positions match TRBD2. With V trimmed by 4 bases and J by 5 bases, 5 bases remained unmatched. The CDR3 is made up of 15 amino acids. Germline V gives CDR1 SNHLY, CDR2 FYNNEI. In DNA form, the CDR3 reads TGTGCCAGCAGTGTAAGGACTAGCGGCAACAATGAGCAGTTCTTC. Encoded protein: CASSVRTSGNNEQFF.

A word on this clonotype: Just one base apart from a much larger clone, this may be a read error. This CDR3 fails to terminate in the conserved phenylalanine or tryptophan, so it likely reflects a read error. The V and J genes are TRBV2 and TRBJ2-2, with TRBD2 matching 16 bases. Germline V gene lookup returns CDR1 SNHLY and CDR2 FYNNEI. The CDR3 consists of 18 residues. Trimming took 6 bases from V and 2 from J; bases not matched to a gene: 6. The CDR3 protein is CASSVGLAGGPNTGELFL. The CDR3 bases are TGTGCCAGCAGCGTGGGACTAGCGGGAGGGCCAAACACCGGGGAGCTGTTTCTT.

The table lists this clonotype with a few counts. The V call is TRBV27, the J call TRBJ1-2; a possible D gene is TRBD1 (5 bases). The CDR3 is 13 amino acids. V shed 3 bases and J shed 6 bases, with 11 bases lying between them. Germline CDR1 MNHEY, CDR2 SMNVEV (reference sequence). CDR3 nucleotide sequence: TGTGCCAGCAGTTTGGGTTCGGGGGATGGCTACACCTTC. Translating gives CASSLGSGDGYTF.

This clonotype was recorded many times. CDR3 DNA sequence: TGCAGCGTTGAAAGGGTGGCTACTGACAATGAGCAGTTCTTC. This sequence encodes CSVERVATDNEQFF. The chain combines TRBV29-1 with TRBJ2-1; no definite D call. With 2 bases removed from V and 5 bases from J, the gap between germline ends came to 13 bases. Per the germline V gene, CDR1 is SQVTM and CDR2 is ANQGSEA. This CDR3 comprises 14 residues.

This clonotype was seen more than once but under ten times. V and J are TRBV28 and TRBJ1-3, with TRBD1 matching 7 bases. Germline lookup yields CDR1 MDHEN and CDR2 SYDVKM. The CDR3 has 14 residues. The J segment lost 4 bases and the V segment lost 6 bases, leaving 6 bases of the junction unmatched. Written as DNA, the CDR3 is TGTGCCAGCAGCGATGACAGGGCCGGAAACACCATATATTTT. Its translation is CASSDDRAGNTIYF.

This clonotype was detected many times. The rearrangement uses TRBV30 and TRBJ1-5, with 7 nucleotides matching TRBD1. The V gene's germline CDR1 is GTSNPN and CDR2 SVGIG (reference sequence). This CDR3 region has 15 residues. The junction had 8 bases not matched to a gene; V was cut back by 5 bases and J by 1 base. CDR3 nucleotide sequence: TGTGCCTGGGCAGAATTACAGGGGAGCAATCAGCCCCAGCATTTT. This encodes CAWAELQGSNQPQHF.

In this sample, this clonotype turned up many times. This rearrangement joins TRBV7-2 to TRBJ2-1; D gene unclear. V lost 11 bases to trimming and J lost 6 bases, with 17 bases between them. The CDR3 spans 13 residues. Germline V gene sequence: CDR1 SGHTA, CDR2 FQGNSA. The CDR3 coding sequence is TGTGCCTCCTCATTGGCAGTGGGCAATGAGCAGTTCTTC. Translation: CASSLAVGNEQFF.

The chain combines TRBV10-3 with TRBJ2-1; tentatively, D is TRBD2 (6 bases). Germline V gene sequence: CDR1 ENHRY, CDR2 SYGVKD. V lost 5 bases and J 7 bases, leaving 21 bases between the germline ends. The CDR3 spans 16 residues. The CDR3 region is CAISPEGRLIGNEQFF. In DNA form, the CDR3 reads TGTGCCATCAGTCCGGAGGGCCGGTTAATTGGAAATGAGCAGTTCTTC.

This chain connects TRBV7-2 to TRBJ2-2, with D uncertain. V was shortened by 3 bases and J by 4 bases, with 12 bases between the two germline ends. Germline CDR1 and CDR2: SGHTA and FQGNSA. The length of the CDR3 is 15 residues. CDR3 protein: CASSLRSIPTGELFF. Written as DNA, the CDR3 is TGTGCCAGCAGCTTGAGGAGTATCCCCACCGGGGAGCTGTTTTTT.

At least ten counts were recorded for this clonotype. The rearrangement uses TRBV30 and TRBJ1-6; D perhaps matches TRBD1 (6 bases). CDR1 is GTSNPN, CDR2 SVGIG, per germline (reference sequence). The CDR3 runs 14 residues. V was shortened by 0 bases and J by 10 bases, with 13 bases between the two germline ends. The DNA of the CDR3 is TGTGCCTGGAGTGTACTTACAGGGCAATCACCCCTCCACTTT. Protein: CAWSVLTGQSPLHF.

This clonotype was seen a handful of times. The chain joins TRBV30 to TRBJ1-6; tentative D call: TRBD1 (5 bases). This CDR3 has 15 amino acids. Trimming removed 4 bases from V and 6 bases from J, with 16 bases in between. Per germline, CDR1 GTSNPN and CDR2 SVGIG (reference sequence). CDR3 protein: CAWNRDGGGNSPLHF. DNA of the CDR3: TGTGCCTGGAATCGGGATGGGGGGGGTAATTCACCCCTCCACTTT.

This clonotype has at least ten counts. The genes are TRBV6-1 and TRBJ1-5; 8 bases are shared with TRBD1. Per germline, CDR1 MNHNS and CDR2 SASEGT. The CDR3 loop spans 14 amino acids. The junction had 1 base not matched to a gene; V was cut back by 0 bases and J by 6 bases. CDR3 amino acids: CASSEARGLQPQHF. CDR3 sequence (DNA): TGTGCCAGCAGTGAAGCCAGGGGGCTTCAGCCCCAGCATTTT.

This clonotype has a count of ten or more. The V and J genes are TRBV12-5 and TRBJ1-1; unclear D gene. Trimming cost V 6 bases and J 4 bases, with 9 bases left between them. Per germline, CDR1 LGHNT and CDR2 FRNRAP. The CDR3 covers 12 residues. The CDR3 nucleotides read TGTGCTAGTGGGTCTCCAGGCACTGAAGCTTTCTTT. Translated, it gives CASGSPGTEAFF.

To note about this clonotype: It may be a read error: a sequence one base away is much more abundant. The J gene is TRBJ1-4, the V gene TRBV30; D is unresolved. Germline V lookup: CDR1 GTSNPN, CDR2 SVGIG (reference sequence). CDR3 length equals 14 residues. The CDR3 region is CAWRSSRTNGKLFF. In nucleotides, the CDR3 is TGTGCCTGGAGATCCAGTAGAACTAATGGAAAACTGTTTTTT.

The sample holds many counts of this clonotype. This sequence joins TRBV6-1 and TRBJ1-2; 11 bases are a match to TRBD1. The CDR3 is 15 residues long. V dropped 5 bases and J dropped 5; count of bases not matched to a gene: 7. Per germline, CDR1 MNHNS and CDR2 SASEGT. The chain's CDR3 is CASSFRDRGEYGYTF. For the CDR3, the DNA is TGTGCCAGCAGTTTCCGGGACAGGGGGGAGTATGGCTACACCTTC.

This clonotype showed up many times. The CDR3 loop is CASTPGGQRYNSPLHF. The DNA for the CDR3 is TGTGCCAGCACCCCAGGTGGGCAGCGCTATAATTCACCCCTCCACTTT. V usage is TRBV6-1 and J usage is TRBJ1-6; D unresolved. V lost 7 bases and J lost 3, with 16 bases in between. The CDR3 is made up of 16 amino acids. Germline assignment: CDR1 MNHNS and CDR2 SASEGT.